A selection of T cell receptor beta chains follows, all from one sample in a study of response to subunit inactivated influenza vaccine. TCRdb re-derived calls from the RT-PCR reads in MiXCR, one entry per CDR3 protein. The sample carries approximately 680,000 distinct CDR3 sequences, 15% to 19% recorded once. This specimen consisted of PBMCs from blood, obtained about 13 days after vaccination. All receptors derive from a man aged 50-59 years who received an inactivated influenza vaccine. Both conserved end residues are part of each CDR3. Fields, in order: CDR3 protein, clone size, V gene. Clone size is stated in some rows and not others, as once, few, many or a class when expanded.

CASSAQPGANVLTF	few	TRBV27
CASTLAGYNNEQFF	-	TRBV6-2/TRBV6-3
CASSPPRGRGDTQYF	few	TRBV7-9
CSVERETGEQYF	many	TRBV29-1
CSASNRDRETHSDIQYF	many	TRBV29-1
CASSPDRANGYTF	-	TRBV3-1
CASRPSGGAADTQYF	-	TRBV6-2/TRBV6-3
CASSISSGAFLHGEQYF	-	TRBV19
CASKRTALGNTGELFF	many	TRBV2
CASSSAPGDEQFF	-	TRBV7-9
CASSQEGTEVYEQYF	-	TRBV5-5
CSARDPAGGPDSSYNEQFF	few	TRBV20-1
CASSLDGFYEQYF	many	TRBV7-2
CATSRLDVKTQYF	few	TRBV15
CASGPRREGTDTQYF	few	TRBV21-1
CSARVNGGRYNEQFF	-	TRBV20-1
CASSRQGDQPQHF	few	TRBV5-5
CASSPGLAGGRYEQYF	many	TRBV12-3/TRBV12-4
CASTPLAKNIQYF	many	TRBV5-5
CASSVATGTGGTGELFF	few	TRBV9
CASSLTGRNYGYTF	-	TRBV28
CASSLGAGGPPYNEQFF	-	TRBV7-2
CASRSGTSGSYEQYF	few	TRBV5-1
CAISTTGGLIYEQYF	few	TRBV10-3
CASSLKTVAVERLSYNEQFF	-	TRBV7-3
CASRDRGRLYEQFF	-	TRBV19
CASSGGRWEQYF	-	TRBV5-1
CSASTTGSNEKLFF	-	TRBV29-1
CASSRRAGGPDTQYF	few	TRBV12-3/TRBV12-4
CASSLLGGEQFF	-	TRBV12-3/TRBV12-4
CASGGGAWETQYF	-	TRBV10-2
CASRDTNRPYGYTF	-	TRBV12-3/TRBV12-4
CASSYRLAGGPGTDTQYF	-	TRBV5-5
CASSLGAGGTSNTGELFF	-	TRBV7-2
CASSKQQGRRYGYTF	-	TRBV6-1
CASSLAHPGSYEQYF	few	TRBV12-3/TRBV12-4
CASSRGINYGYTF	-	TRBV6-1
CSVEVASGRYYEQYF	few	TRBV29-1
CASSPASQGPYNSPLHF	-	TRBV5-8
CSVEFGGAHNEQFF	-	TRBV29-1
CASSLNQNTGELFF	few	TRBV28
CASSPNFGDTQYF	few	TRBV18
CSALAGTTYTQYF	few	TRBV20-1
CASSNPAGGREDTQYF	few	TRBV28
CSATPGGAGSDTQYF	few	TRBV20-1
CASGPTSGSTDTQYF	-	TRBV13
CASSLPESTDTQYF	few	TRBV7-2
CASSLDRGSNEQFF	-	TRBV7-8
CASTPGQGIGYTF	-	TRBV12-3/TRBV12-4
CASRQGANSPLHF	many	TRBV6-2/TRBV6-3
CASSRRDREINYGYTF	-	TRBV14
CASSRRVGKVVGEQFF	few	TRBV25-1
CASSTGQGPYNEQFF	many	TRBV5-1
CASISSGVNTGELFF	-	TRBV28
CASSTGVMNTEAFF	-	TRBV7-8
CSLAGVGGEQYF	few	TRBV29-1
CASSPEYSGGSEQFF	few	TRBV18
CSVAGGPSYEQYF	few	TRBV29-1
CSGTSGRLGRETQYF	-	TRBV20-1
CSARGGLGNRNEQFF	many	TRBV20-1